The entry below describes one T cell receptor beta chain. CDR1 is LGHDT, CDR2 YNNKEL, per germline (reference sequence). Trimming took off 1 base at V and 9 bases at J, with 12 bases between the two ends. The CDR3 runs 13 residues. This specimen comes from a study of T cells in Graves' hyperthyroidism and ophthalmopathy. RNA transcripts served as the template for amplifying TCR beta CDR3 regions. The study used the HTBI primer set for a first-round RT-PCR of the TCR CDR3. TCRdb analysed the multiplex PCR reads with MiXCR anew, one entry per CDR3 protein. The data hold almost 600,000 distinct CDR3 sequences, with 46% observed a single time.

The V call is TRBV3-1, the J call TRBJ1-1, with D possibly matching TRBD1 (5 bases). What was sequenced was peripheral blood or thyroid tissue (not recorded which). The TCR sequence derives from a woman under 30 with Graves' hyperthyroidism. CDR3 residues: CASSQGLAGQAFF. The CDR3 region has the DNA TGTGCCAGCAGCCAAGGACTAGCGGGACAAGCTTTCTTT.